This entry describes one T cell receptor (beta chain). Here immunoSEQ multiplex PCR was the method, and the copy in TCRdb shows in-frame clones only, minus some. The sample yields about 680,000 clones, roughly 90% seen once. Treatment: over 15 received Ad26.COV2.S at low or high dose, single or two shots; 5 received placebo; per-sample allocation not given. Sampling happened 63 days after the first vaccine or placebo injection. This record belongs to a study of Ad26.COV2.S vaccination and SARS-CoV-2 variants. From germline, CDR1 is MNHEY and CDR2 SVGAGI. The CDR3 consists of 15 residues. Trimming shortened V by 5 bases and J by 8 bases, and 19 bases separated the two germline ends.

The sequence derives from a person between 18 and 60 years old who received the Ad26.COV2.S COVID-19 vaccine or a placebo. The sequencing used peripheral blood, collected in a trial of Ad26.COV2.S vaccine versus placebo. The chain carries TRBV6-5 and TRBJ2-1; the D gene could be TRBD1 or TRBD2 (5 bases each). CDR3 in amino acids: CASSLGTLHGDEQFF. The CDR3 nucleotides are TGTGCCAGCAGTCTTGGGACCCTACATGGGGATGAGCAGTTCTTC.